The sequence of this T cell receptor beta chain was determined in a study of regulatory T cells in long-lasting Graves disease. Arm-PCR with iRepertoire HTBI primers amplified the CDR3 regions for these TCR beta libraries. Each CDR3 protein is one row after TCRdb ran MiXCR on the multiplex PCR reads. The sample shows fewer than 650,000 distinct CDR3 sequences, about 16% of them seen only once. Time point denoted: newly diagnosed GD, antithyroid drugs for less than 3 months. There was RNA extracted from PBMCs, and the TCR library was made from it. The same data also contributed to another study, on T cells in Graves' hyperthyroidism and ophthalmopathy. That study reports: Ophthalmopathy prediction by the model preceded onset by a median roughly 6 months.

The clonotype comes from a man aged 18 to 30 with Graves disease. Sequenced here: peripheral blood mononuclear cells (PBMCs), sampled at new diagnosis, from a patient treated with antithyroid drugs.

This chain's CDR3 is CASTPRGTGEATNEKLFF. The CDR3 DNA sequence: TGTGCCAGCACCCCCAGGGGGACAGGGGAGGCAACTAATGAAAAACTGTTTTTT. The genes are TRBV7-9 and TRBJ1-4; 10 bases fit TRBD1. With 7 bases clipped from V and 0 bases from J, the junction kept 11 bases outside the gene matches. The CDR3 extends over 18 amino acids. Germline values: CDR1 SEHNR, CDR2 FQNEAQ (reference sequence).